Listed below are T cell receptor beta chains from one sample, sequenced in a study of siplizumab effects on memory and regulatory T cells. Sequencing used immunoSEQ multiplex PCR; TCRdb keeps in-frame clones, though not all of them. In the table there are 99,000 or so clones, around 93% of which are singletons. Specimen: CD4+ T cells sorted from blood. These TCRs come from a human donor in good health. CDR3s include the opening cysteine and the closing phenylalanine or tryptophan. Fields, in order: clone size, D gene, J gene, V gene, CDR3 protein, CDR3 DNA. A D gene is named only where the DNA matches it firmly. The size of a clone is reported for some rows only, either as once, few or many, or as a class for expanded clones.

clone_size: -; d_call: -; j_call: TRBJ1-1; v_call: TRBV19; cdr3_aa: CASSIDDRLDTEAFF; cdr3_nt: TGTGCCAGTAGTATAGACGACAGGCTAGACACTGAAGCTTTCTTT
clone_size: -; d_call: TRBD2; j_call: TRBJ2-3; v_call: TRBV7-2; cdr3_aa: CASSTTPTSGARDTQYF; cdr3_nt: TGTGCCAGCAGCACAACCCCCACTAGCGGGGCCCGGGATACGCAGTATTTT
clone_size: -; d_call: -; j_call: TRBJ1-1; v_call: TRBV5-4; cdr3_aa: CASSADRNTEAFF; cdr3_nt: TGTGCCAGCAGTGCCGACAGGAACACTGAAGCTTTCTTT
clone_size: -; d_call: -; j_call: TRBJ1-4; v_call: TRBV18; cdr3_aa: CASSNRERNEKLFF; cdr3_nt: TGTGCCAGCTCAAACCGGGAGAGAAATGAAAAACTGTTTTTT
clone_size: -; d_call: -; j_call: TRBJ2-3; v_call: TRBV5-6; cdr3_aa: CASSLLFRPFSSTDTQYF; cdr3_nt: TGTGCCAGCAGCTTGCTGTTTCGACCGTTTTCTAGCACAGATACGCAGTATTTT
clone_size: few; d_call: -; j_call: TRBJ1-5; v_call: TRBV19; cdr3_aa: CASGPRDPNQPQHF; cdr3_nt: TGTGCCAGTGGTCCCCGGGACCCCAATCAGCCCCAGCATTTT
clone_size: -; d_call: -; j_call: TRBJ2-2; v_call: TRBV6-4; cdr3_aa: CASSRQNTGELFF; cdr3_nt: TGTGCCAGCAGCCGACAGAACACCGGGGAGCTGTTTTTT
clone_size: -; d_call: TRBD1; j_call: TRBJ1-1; v_call: TRBV7-2; cdr3_aa: CASSPWTGANTEAFF; cdr3_nt: TGTGCCAGCAGCCCATGGACAGGGGCGAACACTGAAGCTTTCTTT
clone_size: -; d_call: TRBD1; j_call: TRBJ1-5; v_call: TRBV28; cdr3_aa: CATQGGNQPQHF; cdr3_nt: TGTGCCACCCAGGGGGGCAATCAGCCCCAGCATTTT
clone_size: -; d_call: TRBD1; j_call: TRBJ2-1; v_call: TRBV5-1; cdr3_aa: CASSLGTGGFSYNEQFF; cdr3_nt: TGCGCCAGCAGCCTCGGGACAGGGGGTTTTTCCTACAATGAGCAGTTCTTC
clone_size: -; d_call: TRBD2; j_call: TRBJ2-3; v_call: TRBV5-5; cdr3_aa: CASSLASGRAFTDTQYF; cdr3_nt: TGTGCCAGCAGCTTGGCTAGCGGGAGGGCCTTCACAGATACGCAGTATTTT
clone_size: -; d_call: -; j_call: TRBJ1-4; v_call: TRBV2; cdr3_aa: CASSRLQGPNEKLFF; cdr3_nt: TGTGCCAGCAGTCGTTTGCAGGGACCTAATGAAAAACTGTTTTTT
clone_size: -; d_call: -; j_call: TRBJ1-3; v_call: TRBV6-8; cdr3_aa: CARPPRDTGNTIYF; cdr3_nt: TGTGCCAGACCGCCAAGGGACACCGGGAACACCATATATTTT
clone_size: once; d_call: -; j_call: TRBJ1-4; v_call: TRBV14; cdr3_aa: CASSHRPPGNEKLFF; cdr3_nt: TGTGCCAGCAGCCACCGACCTCCTGGTAATGAAAAACTGTTTTTT
clone_size: -; d_call: TRBD1; j_call: TRBJ1-2; v_call: TRBV27; cdr3_aa: CASSQSGQGYGYTF; cdr3_nt: TGTGCCAGCAGCCAGTCCGGACAGGGGTATGGCTACACCTTC
clone_size: -; d_call: TRBD1; j_call: TRBJ2-7; v_call: TRBV6-5; cdr3_aa: CASSSYTPGQGYEQYF; cdr3_nt: TGTGCCAGCAGTTCTTATACCCCGGGACAGGGATACGAGCAGTACTTC
clone_size: -; d_call: -; j_call: TRBJ2-7; v_call: TRBV12-5; cdr3_aa: CASGLGGTYEQYF; cdr3_nt: TGTGCTAGTGGTTTAGGCGGGACCTACGAGCAGTACTTC
clone_size: -; d_call: -; j_call: TRBJ1-2; v_call: TRBV12-5; cdr3_aa: CASGLVPGLDGYTF; cdr3_nt: TGTGCTAGTGGTTTGGTACCGGGTTTAGATGGCTACACCTTC
clone_size: -; d_call: TRBD1; j_call: TRBJ1-2; v_call: TRBV7-6; cdr3_aa: CASSATWAGGAYGYTF; cdr3_nt: TGTGCCAGCAGCGCCACCTGGGCAGGGGGTGCTTATGGCTACACCTTC
clone_size: once; d_call: TRBD1; j_call: TRBJ2-2; v_call: TRBV9; cdr3_aa: CASSVEWIGGAVNGELFF; cdr3_nt: TGTGCCAGCAGCGTAGAGTGGATAGGGGGCGCGGTAAACGGGGAGCTGTTTTTT
clone_size: -; d_call: -; j_call: TRBJ2-7; v_call: TRBV21-1; cdr3_aa: CASSKVSRVSYEQYF; cdr3_nt: TGTGCCAGCAGCAAAGTATCCAGGGTCTCCTACGAGCAGTACTTC
clone_size: -; d_call: TRBD2; j_call: TRBJ2-7; v_call: TRBV7-2; cdr3_aa: CASSLGLAGAGGGEQYF; cdr3_nt: TGTGCCAGCAGCTTAGGACTAGCGGGGGCCGGCGGGGGCGAGCAGTACTTC
clone_size: -; d_call: -; j_call: TRBJ2-5; v_call: TRBV25-1; cdr3_aa: CASSSWTEGETQYF; cdr3_nt: TGTGCCAGCAGTTCGTGGACAGAAGGAGAGACCCAGTACTTC
clone_size: -; d_call: -; j_call: TRBJ2-1; v_call: TRBV7-9; cdr3_aa: CASGGNRRYYNEQFF; cdr3_nt: TGTGCCAGCGGGGGGAACAGGCGTTACTACAATGAGCAGTTCTTC
clone_size: -; d_call: -; j_call: TRBJ2-3; v_call: TRBV19; cdr3_aa: CASSRRVGTDTQYF; cdr3_nt: TGTGCCAGTAGTAGGCGGGTAGGCACAGATACGCAGTATTTT
clone_size: -; d_call: -; j_call: TRBJ2-7; v_call: TRBV20-1; cdr3_aa: CSAIGNYEQYF; cdr3_nt: TGCAGTGCTATTGGGAACTACGAGCAGTACTTC
clone_size: once; d_call: -; j_call: TRBJ2-1; v_call: TRBV19; cdr3_aa: CASTSQLRANNEQFF; cdr3_nt: TGTGCCAGTACCTCACAGCTGAGGGCGAACAATGAGCAGTTCTTC
clone_size: -; d_call: -; j_call: TRBJ2-6; v_call: TRBV19; cdr3_aa: CASTGANVLTF; cdr3_nt: TGTGCCAGTACTGGGGCCAACGTCCTGACTTTC
clone_size: -; d_call: TRBD1; j_call: TRBJ1-2; v_call: TRBV7-2; cdr3_aa: CASSPSGDRGLDFYGYTF; cdr3_nt: TGTGCCAGCAGCCCTTCAGGGGACAGGGGCCTTGACTTTTATGGCTACACCTTC
clone_size: -; d_call: TRBD1; j_call: TRBJ1-5; v_call: TRBV11-2; cdr3_aa: CASSPGQGEGPNQPQHF; cdr3_nt: TGTGCCAGCAGCCCAGGCCAGGGGGAAGGCCCCAATCAGCCCCAGCATTTT
clone_size: -; d_call: -; j_call: TRBJ2-1; v_call: TRBV28; cdr3_aa: CASSQLGREQFF; cdr3_nt: TGTGCCAGCAGCCAACTTGGGCGGGAGCAGTTCTTC
clone_size: -; d_call: -; j_call: TRBJ1-1; v_call: TRBV6-5; cdr3_aa: CASSTDINTEAFF; cdr3_nt: TGTGCCAGCAGTACCGACATAAACACTGAAGCTTTCTTT
clone_size: -; d_call: -; j_call: TRBJ2-1; v_call: TRBV6-5; cdr3_aa: CASSYSGTPLHNEQFF; cdr3_nt: TGTGCCAGCAGTTACTCCGGGACTCCCCTCCACAATGAGCAGTTCTTC
clone_size: -; d_call: -; j_call: TRBJ1-1; v_call: TRBV5-1; cdr3_aa: CASSFVGGLGTEAFF; cdr3_nt: TGCGCCAGCAGCTTCGTCGGGGGGCTGGGCACTGAAGCTTTCTTT
clone_size: -; d_call: -; j_call: TRBJ2-3; v_call: TRBV9; cdr3_aa: CASSPPTGDTQYF; cdr3_nt: TGTGCCAGCAGCCCCCCGACGGGAGATACGCAGTATTTT
clone_size: -; d_call: -; j_call: TRBJ1-2; v_call: TRBV6-1; cdr3_aa: CASSEGGSHGYTF; cdr3_nt: TGTGCCAGCAGTGAAGGTGGGTCTCATGGCTACACCTTC
clone_size: -; d_call: TRBD1; j_call: TRBJ2-5; v_call: TRBV7-8; cdr3_aa: CASSLADRGTETQYF; cdr3_nt: TGTGCCAGCAGCTTAGCGGACAGGGGAACGGAGACCCAGTACTTC
clone_size: -; d_call: -; j_call: TRBJ1-2; v_call: TRBV28; cdr3_aa: CASSLEGGRHGYTF; cdr3_nt: TGTGCCAGCAGTTTAGAAGGGGGTCGACATGGCTACACCTTC
clone_size: -; d_call: TRBD1; j_call: TRBJ1-1; v_call: TRBV9; cdr3_aa: CASSNPGGTEAFF; cdr3_nt: TGTGCCAGCAGCAACCCAGGGGGCACTGAAGCTTTCTTT
clone_size: -; d_call: -; j_call: TRBJ1-1; v_call: TRBV10-3; cdr3_aa: CAISESAEAFF; cdr3_nt: TGTGCCATCAGTGAGTCAGCTGAAGCTTTCTTT
clone_size: -; d_call: TRBD1; j_call: TRBJ1-2; v_call: TRBV6-5; cdr3_aa: CASSRGTAHNYGYTF; cdr3_nt: TGTGCCAGCAGTCGAGGGACAGCCCATAACTATGGCTACACCTTC
clone_size: -; d_call: TRBD1; j_call: TRBJ2-3; v_call: TRBV10-3; cdr3_aa: CAISELPGQGGGAYTDTQYF; cdr3_nt: TGTGCCATCAGTGAGTTACCGGGACAGGGTGGCGGGGCCTACACAGATACGCAGTATTTT
clone_size: -; d_call: -; j_call: TRBJ2-1; v_call: TRBV12-5; cdr3_aa: CASGFQRYNEQFF; cdr3_nt: TGTGCTAGTGGATTTCAACGCTACAATGAGCAGTTCTTC
clone_size: -; d_call: TRBD1; j_call: TRBJ1-2; v_call: TRBV6-1; cdr3_aa: CASSETGTGIGIHGYTF; cdr3_nt: TGTGCCAGCAGTGAAACCGGGACAGGGATTGGAATCCATGGCTACACCTTC
clone_size: -; d_call: -; j_call: TRBJ1-2; v_call: TRBV9; cdr3_aa: CASSVEGANYGYTF; cdr3_nt: TGTGCCAGCAGCGTAGAGGGCGCTAACTATGGCTACACCTTC
clone_size: -; d_call: -; j_call: TRBJ2-3; v_call: TRBV27; cdr3_aa: CASSLLGSADTQYF; cdr3_nt: TGTGCCAGCAGTTTATTGGGTAGCGCAGATACGCAGTATTTT
clone_size: -; d_call: -; j_call: TRBJ2-2; v_call: TRBV7-2; cdr3_aa: CASSLKGPGELFF; cdr3_nt: TGTGCCAGCAGCTTAAAAGGGCCCGGGGAGCTGTTTTTT
clone_size: -; d_call: -; j_call: TRBJ2-1; v_call: TRBV25-1; cdr3_aa: CASSATGFGFRDNEQFF; cdr3_nt: TGTGCCAGCAGTGCAACAGGGTTTGGGTTTCGGGACAATGAGCAGTTCTTC
clone_size: -; d_call: -; j_call: TRBJ1-2; v_call: TRBV30; cdr3_aa: CARRQANYGYTF; cdr3_nt: TGTGCCCGAAGACAGGCAAACTATGGCTACACCTTC
clone_size: -; d_call: -; j_call: TRBJ1-2; v_call: TRBV5-4; cdr3_aa: CASSPPGDGYGYTF; cdr3_nt: TGTGCCAGCAGCCCCCCGGGGGATGGCTATGGCTACACCTTC
clone_size: -; d_call: -; j_call: TRBJ2-7; v_call: TRBV10-3; cdr3_aa: CAISGASYEQYF; cdr3_nt: TGTGCCATCAGTGGGGCGTCCTACGAGCAGTACTTC
clone_size: once; d_call: -; j_call: TRBJ1-5; v_call: TRBV19; cdr3_aa: CASSISGGRQPQHF; cdr3_nt: TGTGCCAGTAGTATATCCGGGGGACGTCAGCCCCAGCATTTT
clone_size: once; d_call: TRBD2; j_call: TRBJ2-7; v_call: TRBV6-5; cdr3_aa: CASSYGLAGNSYEQYF; cdr3_nt: TGTGCCAGCAGTTACGGGCTAGCGGGGAATTCCTACGAGCAGTACTTC
clone_size: -; d_call: TRBD2; j_call: TRBJ2-5; v_call: TRBV9; cdr3_aa: CASSVTSGRGETQYF; cdr3_nt: TGTGCCAGCAGCGTAACTAGCGGGAGGGGGGAGACCCAGTACTTC
clone_size: -; d_call: -; j_call: TRBJ2-1; v_call: TRBV7-2; cdr3_aa: CASSLAGAPYNEQFF; cdr3_nt: TGTGCCAGCAGCTTAGCGGGGGCCCCCTACAATGAGCAGTTCTTC
clone_size: -; d_call: TRBD2; j_call: TRBJ2-7; v_call: TRBV5-1; cdr3_aa: CASSGLAGGYEQYF; cdr3_nt: TGCGCCAGCAGCGGATTAGCGGGGGGGTACGAGCAGTACTTC
clone_size: -; d_call: -; j_call: TRBJ2-1; v_call: TRBV18; cdr3_aa: CASSPTVGLLYNEQFF; cdr3_nt: TGTGCCAGCTCACCGACAGTGGGACTCCTCTACAATGAGCAGTTCTTC
clone_size: -; d_call: -; j_call: TRBJ2-3; v_call: TRBV7-9; cdr3_aa: CASSLGSKHTDTQYF; cdr3_nt: TGTGCCAGCAGCTTAGGAAGTAAACACACAGATACGCAGTATTTT
clone_size: -; d_call: -; j_call: TRBJ2-5; v_call: TRBV19; cdr3_aa: CATSWDTRETQYF; cdr3_nt: TGTGCCACCTCTTGGGACACTCGGGAGACCCAGTACTTC
clone_size: once; d_call: -; j_call: TRBJ1-2; v_call: TRBV5-1; cdr3_aa: CASSLASHLSYGYTF; cdr3_nt: TGCGCCAGCAGCTTGGCCTCCCACCTAAGCTATGGCTACACCTTC